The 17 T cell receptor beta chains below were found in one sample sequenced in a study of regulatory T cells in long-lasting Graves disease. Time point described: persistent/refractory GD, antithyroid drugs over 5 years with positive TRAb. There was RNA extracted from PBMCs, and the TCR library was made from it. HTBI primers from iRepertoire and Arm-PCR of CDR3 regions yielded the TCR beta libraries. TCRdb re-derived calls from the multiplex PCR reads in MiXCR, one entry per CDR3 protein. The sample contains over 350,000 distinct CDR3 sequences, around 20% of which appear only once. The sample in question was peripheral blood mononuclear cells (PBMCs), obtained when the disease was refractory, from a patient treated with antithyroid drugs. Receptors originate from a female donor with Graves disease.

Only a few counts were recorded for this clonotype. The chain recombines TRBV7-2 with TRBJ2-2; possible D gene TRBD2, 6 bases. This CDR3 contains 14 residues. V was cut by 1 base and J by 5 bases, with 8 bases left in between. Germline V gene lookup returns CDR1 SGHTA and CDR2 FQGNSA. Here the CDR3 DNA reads TGTGCCAGCAGCTTAGGGCTAGCGACCGGGGAGCTGTTTTTT. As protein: CASSLGLATGELFF.

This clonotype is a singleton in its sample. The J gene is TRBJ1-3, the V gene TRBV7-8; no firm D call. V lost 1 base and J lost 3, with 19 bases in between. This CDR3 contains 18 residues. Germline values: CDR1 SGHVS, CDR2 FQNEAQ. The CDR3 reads CASSLVGITRVYGNTIYF. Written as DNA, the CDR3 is TGTGCCAGCAGCTTAGTTGGAATAACTAGGGTTTATGGAAACACCATATATTTT.

Here the CDR3 DNA reads TGCAGTGCTAAGACAGGAGGGCACAATCAGCCCCAGCATTTT. It encodes CSAKTGGHNQPQHF. This chain links TRBV20-1 with TRBJ1-5, with a tentative D call TRBD1 (6 bases). This CDR3 contains 14 residues. CDR1 and CDR2 from the germline V gene are DFQATT and SNEGSKA (reference sequence). The V gene lost 4 bases and the J gene lost 3 bases, with 13 bases spanning the gap.

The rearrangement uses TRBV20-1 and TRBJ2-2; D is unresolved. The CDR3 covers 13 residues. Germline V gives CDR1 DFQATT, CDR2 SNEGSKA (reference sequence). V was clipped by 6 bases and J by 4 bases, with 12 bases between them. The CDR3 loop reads CSAWTALTGELFF. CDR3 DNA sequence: TGCAGTGCCTGGACGGCACTCACCGGGGAGCTGTTTTTT.

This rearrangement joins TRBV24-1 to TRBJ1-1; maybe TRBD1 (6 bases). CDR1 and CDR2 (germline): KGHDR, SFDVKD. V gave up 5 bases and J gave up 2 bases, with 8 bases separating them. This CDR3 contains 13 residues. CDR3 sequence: CATSVGGNTEAFF. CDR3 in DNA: TGTGCCACCAGTGTAGGGGGTAACACTGAAGCTTTCTTT.

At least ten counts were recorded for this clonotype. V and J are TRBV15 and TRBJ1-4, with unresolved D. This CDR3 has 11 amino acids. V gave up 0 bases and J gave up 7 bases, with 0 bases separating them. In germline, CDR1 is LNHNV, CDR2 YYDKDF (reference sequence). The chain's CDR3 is CATSRDEKLFF. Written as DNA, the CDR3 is TGTGCCACCAGCAGAGATGAAAAACTGTTTTTT.

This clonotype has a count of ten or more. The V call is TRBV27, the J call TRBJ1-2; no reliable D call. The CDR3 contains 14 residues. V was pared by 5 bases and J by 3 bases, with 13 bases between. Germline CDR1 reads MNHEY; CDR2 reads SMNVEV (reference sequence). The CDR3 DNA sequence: TGTGCCAGCAGTCCTGAAGACACTTACTATGGCTACACCTTC. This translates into CASSPEDTYYGYTF.

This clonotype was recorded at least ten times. In nucleotides, the CDR3 is TGTGCCAGCAGCTTATTAGGCTCGAGGATCACGGGAGAGACCCAGTACTTC. This codes for CASSLLGSRITGETQYF. This chain connects TRBV7-2 to TRBJ2-5; D not certain. Germline lookup yields CDR1 SGHTA and CDR2 FQGNSA. V was clipped by 2 bases and J by 4 bases, with 20 bases between them. The CDR3 contains 17 residues. Together with reference TRBV7-2 and TRBJ2-5, the CDR3 gives the full variable domain: GAGVSQSPSNKVTEKGKDVELRCDPISGHTALYWYRQSLGQGLEFLIYFQGNSAPDKSGLPSDRFSAERTGGSVSTLTIQRTQQEDSAVYLCASSLLGSRITGETQYFGPGTRLLVL.

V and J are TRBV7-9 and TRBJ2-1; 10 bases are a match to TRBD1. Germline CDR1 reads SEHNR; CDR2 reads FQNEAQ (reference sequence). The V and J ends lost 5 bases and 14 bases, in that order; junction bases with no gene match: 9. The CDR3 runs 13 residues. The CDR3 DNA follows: TGTGCCAGCAGCCTCTCAATAGGGACAGGGGAGTTCTTC. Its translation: CASSLSIGTGEFF.

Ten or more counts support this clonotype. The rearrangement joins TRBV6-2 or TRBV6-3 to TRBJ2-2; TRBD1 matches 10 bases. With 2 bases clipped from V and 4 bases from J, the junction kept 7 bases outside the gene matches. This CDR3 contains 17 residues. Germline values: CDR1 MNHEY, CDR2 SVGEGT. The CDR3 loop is CASSYGQGQGSTGELFF. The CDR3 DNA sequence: TGTGCCAGCAGTTACGGACAGGGACAGGGGAGCACCGGGGAGCTGTTTTTT.

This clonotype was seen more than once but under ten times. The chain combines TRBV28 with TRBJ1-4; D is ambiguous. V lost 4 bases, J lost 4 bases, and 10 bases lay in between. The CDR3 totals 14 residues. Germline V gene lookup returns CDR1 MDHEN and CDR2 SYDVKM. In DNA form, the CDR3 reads TGTGCCAGCAGTTCAATCGGAGTTAATGAAAAACTGTTTTTT. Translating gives CASSSIGVNEKLFF. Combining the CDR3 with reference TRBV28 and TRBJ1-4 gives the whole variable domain DVKVTQSSRYLVKRTGEKVFLECVQDMDHENMFWYRQDPGLGLRLIYFSYDVKMKEKGDIPEGYSVSREKKERFSLILESASTNQTSMYLCASSSIGVNEKLFFGSGTQLSVL.

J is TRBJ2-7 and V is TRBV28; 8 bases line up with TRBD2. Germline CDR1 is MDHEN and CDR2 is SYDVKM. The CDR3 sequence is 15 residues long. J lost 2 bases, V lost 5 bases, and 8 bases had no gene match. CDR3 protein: CASSATSGLTYEQYF. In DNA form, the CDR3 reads TGTGCCAGCAGTGCCACTAGCGGACTAACCTACGAGCAGTACTTC.

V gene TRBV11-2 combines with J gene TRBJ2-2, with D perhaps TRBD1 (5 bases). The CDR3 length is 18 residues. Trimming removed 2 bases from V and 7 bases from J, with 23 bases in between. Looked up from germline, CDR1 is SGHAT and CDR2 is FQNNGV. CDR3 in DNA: TGTGCCAGCAGCTTACAGGGCACCGGCCCACCACCTTTCGGGGAGCTGTTTTTT. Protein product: CASSLQGTGPPPFGELFF.

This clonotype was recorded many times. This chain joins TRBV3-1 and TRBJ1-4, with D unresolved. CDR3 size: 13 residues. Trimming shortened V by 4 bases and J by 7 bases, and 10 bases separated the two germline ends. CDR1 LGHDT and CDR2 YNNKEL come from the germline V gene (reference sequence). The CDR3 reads CASSPMRGEKLFF. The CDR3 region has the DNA TGTGCCAGCAGCCCAATGCGAGGTGAAAAACTGTTTTTT.

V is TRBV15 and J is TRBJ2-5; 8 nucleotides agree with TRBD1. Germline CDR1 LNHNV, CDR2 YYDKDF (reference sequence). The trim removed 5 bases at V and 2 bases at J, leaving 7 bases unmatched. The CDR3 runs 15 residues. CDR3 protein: CATSRHRGAQETQYF. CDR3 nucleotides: TGTGCCACCAGCCGCCACAGGGGGGCACAAGAGACCCAGTACTTC.

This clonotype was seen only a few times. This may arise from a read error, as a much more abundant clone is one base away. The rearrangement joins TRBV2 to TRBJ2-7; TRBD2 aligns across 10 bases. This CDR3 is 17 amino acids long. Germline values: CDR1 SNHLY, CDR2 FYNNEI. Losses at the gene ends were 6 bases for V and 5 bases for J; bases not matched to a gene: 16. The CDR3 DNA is TGTGCCAGCAGATCGGGACTAGCGCCACCGGGCTTCGACGAGCAGTACTTC. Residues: CASRSGLAPPGFDEQYF.

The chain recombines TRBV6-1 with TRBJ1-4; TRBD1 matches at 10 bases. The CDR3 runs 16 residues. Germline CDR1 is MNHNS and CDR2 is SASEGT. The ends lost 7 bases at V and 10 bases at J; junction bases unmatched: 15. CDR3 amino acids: CASTQSGTGAVGKLFF. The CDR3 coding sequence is TGTGCCAGCACCCAATCCGGGACAGGGGCGGTAGGAAAACTGTTTTTT.